This is a list of T cell receptor beta chains from one sample in a study of cytomegalovirus exposure and HLA in healthy donors. Here immunoSEQ multiplex PCR was the method, and the copy in TCRdb shows in-frame clones only, minus some. Among 100,000 to 150,000 clones listed, around 80% were seen once. The source material was PBMCs. The receptors come from a middle-aged woman in good health and CMV-seronegative. Both conserved end residues are part of each CDR3. Each record gives: CDR3 protein, CDR3 DNA, J gene, D gene, clone size, V gene. The D gene is left open where the match is weak. Rows may omit the clone size; those that give it use once, few, many or a size class.

CASTPGYEQFF TGTGCCAGCACCCCGGGGTATGAGCAGTTCTTC TRBJ2-1 . . TRBV7-8
CSVEPAGAQETQYF TGCAGCGTTGAACCAGCGGGGGCTCAAGAGACCCAGTACTTC TRBJ2-5 TRBD2 . TRBV29-1
CASSLVRTGGTGYTF TGTGCCAGCAGCTTAGTACGGACAGGGGGTACAGGCTACACCTTC TRBJ1-2 TRBD1 . TRBV7-9
CASSWGGGGQEKLFF TGTGCCAGCAGCTGGGGAGGAGGGGGCCAAGAAAAACTGTTTTTT TRBJ1-4 TRBD1 . TRBV27
CASRATGGASYYGYTF TGTGCCAGTAGAGCGACAGGGGGGGCGTCGTACTATGGCTACACCTTC TRBJ1-2 TRBD1 . TRBV19
CASRYTGEQYF TGTGCCAGCAGATACACGGGTGAGCAGTACTTC TRBJ2-7 . . TRBV11-2
CASSSQGARETQYF TGTGCCAGTAGTTCTCAGGGGGCAAGAGAGACCCAGTACTTC TRBJ2-5 TRBD1 . TRBV19
CASSLEGTAYTGELFF TGTGCCAGCAGCTTAGAAGGGACAGCATACACCGGGGAGCTGTTTTTT TRBJ2-2 TRBD1 . TRBV7-9
CASSPPGQPGNEQFF TGTGCCAGCTCACCACCGGGCCAGCCTGGCAATGAGCAGTTCTTC TRBJ2-1 . few TRBV18
CASSLGTGTEAFF TGTGCCAGCAGCTTAGGGACAGGGACTGAAGCTTTCTTT TRBJ1-1 TRBD1 few TRBV7-9
CSSMRGGANQPQHF TGTTCCAGCATGCGGGGGGGGGCCAATCAGCCCCAGCATTTT TRBJ1-5 . . TRBV7-9
CASSLKKWERASGTDTQYF TGTGCCAGCTCACTGAAAAAATGGGAAAGGGCTAGCGGGACAGATACGCAGTATTTT TRBJ2-3 TRBD2 . TRBV18
CSVGQAKNTGELFF TGCAGCGTTGGACAGGCGAAGAACACCGGGGAGCTGTTTTTT TRBJ2-2 . . TRBV29-1
CASSVGESNQPQHF TGTGCCAGCAGCGTCGGGGAAAGCAATCAGCCCCAGCATTTT TRBJ1-5 . . TRBV9
CASSTPASGEQFF TGTGCCAGCAGTACCCCTGCGTCAGGGGAGCAGTTCTTC TRBJ2-1 . . TRBV6-5
CASSLENSYGYTF TGTGCCAGCAGCTTAGAAAATAGCTATGGCTACACCTTC TRBJ1-2 . . TRBV7-2
CASSPSGDEQYF TGTGCCAGCAGCCCTAGCGGGGACGAGCAGTACTTC TRBJ2-7 TRBD2 few TRBV5-5
CASSSRLAGLDTQYF TGTGCCAGCAGCTCACGACTAGCGGGGTTAGATACGCAGTATTTT TRBJ2-3 TRBD2 . TRBV7-9
CAISESAGDQPQHF TGTGCCATCAGTGAAAGCGCGGGGGATCAGCCCCAGCATTTT TRBJ1-5 . . TRBV10-3
CASSQGSPSYEQYF TGTGCCAGTAGCCAGGGTTCCCCATCCTACGAGCAGTACTTC TRBJ2-7 . . TRBV19
CASSLAGGSMNTEAFF TGCGCCAGCAGCTTGGCCGGGGGATCTATGAACACTGAAGCTTTCTTT TRBJ1-1 . . TRBV5-1
CASSLDEGSGGYTF TGTGCCAGCAGCTTGGACGAGGGAAGCGGGGGCTACACCTTC TRBJ1-2 . once TRBV5-4
CASSLGRGARYNEQFF TGTGCCAGCAGTTTGGGGCGGGGGGCCCGCTACAATGAGCAGTTCTTC TRBJ2-1 TRBD2 . TRBV27
CASSQDWQGVGNTIYF TGCGCCAGCAGCCAAGATTGGCAGGGGGTAGGAAACACCATATATTTT TRBJ1-3 TRBD1 . TRBV4-1
CASSRDYPYEQYF TGTGCCAGTAGCCGGGATTACCCCTACGAGCAGTACTTC TRBJ2-7 . many TRBV19
CASSFGGVPAFF TGTGCCAGCAGCTTTGGAGGGGTCCCGGCTTTCTTT TRBJ1-1 . . TRBV7-9
CASSHHPRDGYTF TGTGCCAGCAGTCATCACCCCAGGGATGGCTACACCTTC TRBJ1-2 . . TRBV6-5
CASSITGIGYTF TGTGCCAGCAGCATCACAGGGATCGGCTACACCTTC TRBJ1-2 . . TRBV6-5
CAISDGGGAIQSQHF TGTGCCATCAGTGATGGAGGAGGTGCGATTCAGTCCCAGCATTTT TRBJ1-5 . . TRBV10-3
CASSPGQGATYGYTF TGTGCCAGCAGCCCGGGACAGGGGGCGACCTATGGCTACACCTTC TRBJ1-2 TRBD1 once TRBV9
CASSPQGFTGWIEEETQYF TGTGCCAGCAGCCCACAGGGGTTTACGGGCTGGATTGAAGAAGAGACCCAGTACTTC TRBJ2-5 TRBD1 . TRBV5-6
CASSLRGGNQETQYF TGTGCCAGCAGCTTAAGAGGGGGTAACCAAGAGACCCAGTACTTC TRBJ2-5 . . TRBV7-3
CASSSGPDNEKLFF TGTGCCAGCAGCTCAGGGCCAGATAATGAAAAACTGTTTTTT TRBJ1-4 . few TRBV5-6
CASSLDSGSPSYEQYF TGTGCCAGCAGCTTAGATTCAGGGTCCCCCTCCTACGAGCAGTACTTC TRBJ2-7 . . TRBV7-2
CASSQDLAGPYNEQFF TGTGCCAGCAGCCAAGATCTAGCGGGGCCTTACAATGAGCAGTTCTTC TRBJ2-1 TRBD2 few TRBV4-1
CASSVGLSSYEQYF TGTGCCAGCAGCGTGGGCCTAAGCTCCTACGAGCAGTACTTC TRBJ2-7 . . TRBV5-8
CASSTGSSYNSPLHF TGTGCCAGTAGTACTGGGAGCTCCTATAATTCACCCCTCCACTTT TRBJ1-6 . once TRBV19
CASSRADSRTGAIYF TGTGCCAGCAGCCGAGCGGACAGTAGGACAGGAGCCATATATTTT TRBJ1-3 TRBD1 . TRBV9
CASSSGTSGSSDTQYF TGTGCCAGCAGCTCGGGGACTAGCGGGAGCTCAGATACGCAGTATTTT TRBJ2-3 TRBD2 . TRBV5-4
CASSLGAPGREQFF TGTGCCAGCAGCTTAGGCGCTCCCGGTCGGGAGCAGTTCTTC TRBJ2-1 . . TRBV7-2
CASSPNRGSTIAFF TGTGCCAGCAGCCCTAACCGCGGGTCGACGATAGCTTTCTTT TRBJ1-1 . . TRBV11-3
CASSQGARRGSNEQYF TGCGCCAGCAGCCAAGGGGCTCGCAGGGGTTCCAACGAGCAGTACTTC TRBJ2-7 . . TRBV4-1
CASSYSRGTKGYEQYF TGTGCCAGCAGTTACTCGCGGGGGACTAAGGGCTACGAGCAGTACTTC TRBJ2-7 TRBD2 . TRBV6-5
CASSKRRGQATYEQYF TGTGCCAGCAGCAAAAGGCGGGGACAGGCAACCTACGAGCAGTACTTC TRBJ2-7 . few TRBV21-1
CASRGEVSNQPQHF TGTGCCAGCAGAGGAGAGGTTAGCAATCAGCCCCAGCATTTT TRBJ1-5 . . TRBV28
CASSFSPTEAFF TGTGCCAGCAGTTTCTCCCCGACTGAAGCTTTCTTT TRBJ1-1 . few TRBV28
CASSTRVHEKLFF TGTGCCAGTAGTACCAGGGTTCACGAAAAACTGTTTTTT TRBJ1-4 . few TRBV19
CASSLPAGPSTDTQYF TGTGCCAGCAGCCTCCCAGCGGGGCCTAGCACAGATACGCAGTATTTT TRBJ2-3 TRBD2 . TRBV5-6
CASSQGGTDYEQYF TGTGCCAGCAGCCAAGGGGGGACAGACTACGAGCAGTACTTC TRBJ2-7 TRBD1 . TRBV4-2
CASIRSGRRGAFF TGTGCCAGCATCCGAAGTGGCCGACGGGGAGCTTTCTTT TRBJ1-1 . once TRBV27
CASSIPQGMNTEAFF TGTGCCAGTAGTATCCCCCAGGGGATGAACACTGAAGCTTTCTTT TRBJ1-1 . . TRBV19
CASSPRQGTYEQYF TGTGCCAGCAGCCCCCGACAGGGAACGTACGAGCAGTACTTC TRBJ2-7 TRBD1 few TRBV9
CASSLDRGEETQYF TGTGCCAGCAGCCTGGACAGGGGGGAAGAGACCCAGTACTTC TRBJ2-5 TRBD1 . TRBV11-3
CASSLEGGIPRKNSYNEQFF TGTGCCAGCAGCTTAGAAGGGGGTATTCCGCGAAAAAACTCCTACAATGAGCAGTTCTTC TRBJ2-1 . . TRBV7-3
CASSLEGLAGNEQFF TGTGCCAGCAGCTTAGAAGGACTAGCTGGGAATGAGCAGTTCTTC TRBJ2-1 TRBD2 . TRBV7-2